This TCR beta chain was identified in a study of T cell responses to AZD1222 COVID-19 vaccine. Study findings and constraints: Regions 160-218 and 743-854 held dominance among vaccine-associated CD4 TCRs, which spanned spike.

Libraries were prepared by immunoSEQ multiplex PCR; TCRdb keeps only in-frame clonotypes and omits some of them. The sample lists over 150,000 clones, 88% seen once, with 5.5% in the top ten. This clone was seen only a few times. Its antigen is unidentified. This same CDR3 is encoded by further DNA sequences in the sample. The sample in question was peripheral blood, obtained on day 0 of AZD1222 vaccination. This receptor was taken from an adult in good health.

The CDR3 sequence: CASSLVGSSGGYTF. The CDR3 DNA reads TGTGCCAGCAGCTTAGTGGGCAGCTCTGGGGGCTACACCTTC. This chain joins TRBV7-2 and TRBJ1-2; D call uncertain. This CDR3 contains 14 residues. Trimming shortened V by 1 base and J by 8 bases, and 14 bases separated the two germline ends. The germline CDR1 and CDR2 sequences are SGHTA and FQGNSA.